One sample yielded the 3 T cell receptor beta chains listed below, sequenced in a study of shared clonotypes between healthy human individuals. Assay: immunoSEQ multiplex PCR; the TCRdb copy retains only in-frame clones and omits some. There are about 460,000 clones in the sample; over 60% occur only once, and more than 10% lies in the top ten. The sample comprised PBMCs. Receptors were obtained from a woman in her thirties or forties in good health. Some clones in this sample may be carry-over from other donors' samples.

This sequence joins TRBV27 and TRBJ2-5, with TRBD1 matching 7 bases. Germline CDR1 MNHEY, CDR2 SMNVEV (reference sequence). V lost 5 bases to trimming and J lost 7 bases; unmatched junction nucleotides: 10. This CDR3 comprises 14 residues. For the CDR3, the DNA is TGTGCCAGCAGTCCTACAGGGGATCGAGGGACCCAGTACTTC. This sequence encodes CASSPTGDRGTQYF.

The V and J genes are TRBV27 and TRBJ2-7; the D gene is possibly TRBD1 (5 bases). V lost 10 bases and J lost 2, with 15 bases in between. The CDR3 totals 13 residues. Germline loops: CDR1 MNHEY, CDR2 SMNVEV (reference sequence). As DNA, the CDR3 is TGTGCCACCTCCTGGGGCAGGGCCTACGAGCAGTACTTC. It yields the protein CATSWGRAYEQYF.

The chain links TRBV27 to TRBJ2-3; tentatively, D is TRBD1 (6 bases). Germline V gene lookup returns CDR1 MNHEY and CDR2 SMNVEV (reference sequence). The CDR3 loop spans 13 amino acids. The germline V and J ends were trimmed by 8 bases and 4 bases, with 13 bases remaining between them. The CDR3 bases are TGTGCCAGCGCCTTTGCAGGGGCAGATACGCAGTATTTT. Translation gives CASAFAGADTQYF.